The 18 T cell receptor beta chains in this list originate from one sample, sequenced in a study of beta chain features in type 1 diabetes. Study-wide points: Shorter TCRB CDR3s, moderately but significantly so, were found in Type 1 diabetes patients in all four CD4+ subsets.

The antigens of these receptors remain unknown. Expressed TCRB transcripts were sequenced because the entire RNA isolate underwent reverse transcription. The protocol was immunoSEQ multiplex PCR, while the TCRdb copy is restricted to in-frame clones and leaves out a portion. This repertoire shows roughly 300,000 clones, around 9% found once; its top ten account for less than 1.2%. Sequencing was carried out using central memory CD4+ T cells from blood. The source is a man aged 30-40 years with type 1 diabetes.

This clone was observed a handful of times. The chain has TRBV27 and TRBJ1-1, with TRBD1 identical over 7 bases. The CDR3 contains 16 residues. The V and J ends lost 5 bases and 1 base, in that order; junction bases with no gene match: 10. The germline gives CDR1 MNHEY, CDR2 SMNVEV (reference sequence). CDR3 loop: CASSPGQRNKNTEAFF. In nucleotides, the CDR3 is TGTGCCAGCAGTCCGGGACAGCGAAACAAGAACACTGAAGCTTTCTTT.

Only a few counts were recorded for this clone. The V call is TRBV7-8, the J call TRBJ2-4, with D perhaps TRBD1 (7 bases). Per the germline V gene, CDR1 is SGHVS and CDR2 is FQNEAQ. With 2 bases removed from V and 7 bases from J, the gap between germline ends came to 12 bases. The CDR3 is 14 amino acids. Written as DNA, the CDR3 is TGTGCCAGCAGCTTACTCGCAGGGGGGAACATTCAGTACTTC. Translated: CASSLLAGGNIQYF.

This clone occurred a few times. The chain is built from TRBV7-2 and TRBJ2-7, with D possibly matching TRBD1 (5 bases). The CDR3 has 12 amino acids. Per the germline V gene, CDR1 is SGHTA and CDR2 is FQGNSA. The germline V and J ends were trimmed by 3 bases and 3 bases, with 6 bases remaining between them. CDR3 nucleotide sequence: TGTGCCAGCAGCTTGACAGTCTACGAGCAGTACTTC. Its translation is CASSLTVYEQYF.

This clone occurred many times. The chain has TRBV25-1 and TRBJ2-7; no definite D call. CDR1 MGHDK and CDR2 SYGVNS come from the germline V gene. The ends were cut back, 8 bases at V and 2 bases at J, with 7 bases in the middle. The CDR3 contains 11 residues. The CDR3 DNA is TGTGCCAGCTCTCAGACCTACGAGCAGTACTTC. Its translation is CASSQTYEQYF.

The gene calls are TRBV13 and TRBJ2-3; possible D gene TRBD2, 7 bases. This CDR3 comprises 16 residues. CDR1 and CDR2 (germline): PRHDT, FYEKMQ (reference sequence). V lost 1 base and J lost 1, with 12 bases in between. The CDR3 loop reads CASSLVSGGGTDTQYF. The CDR3 nucleotides are TGTGCCAGCAGCTTAGTATCGGGGGGCGGCACAGATACGCAGTATTTT.

V gene TRBV9 combines with J gene TRBJ1-4; D may be TRBD1 (6 bases). V lost 3 bases and J lost 2, with 14 bases in between. This CDR3 is 16 amino acids long. Germline-derived CDR1 and CDR2 are SGDLS and YYNGEE. CDR3 in amino acids: CASSASTGTTNEKLFF. The DNA of the CDR3 is TGTGCCAGCAGCGCATCAACAGGGACCACTAATGAAAAACTGTTTTTT.

This clone was recorded a few times. The V gene is TRBV5-1, the J gene TRBJ2-4, with 10 bases lining up with TRBD2. Germline V CDR1 and CDR2: SGHRS, YFSETQ. J gave up 0 bases and V 3 bases, and 9 bases lay outside the gene matches. The CDR3 sequence is 18 residues long. The CDR3 loop reads CASSSGSGGLVAKNIQYF. CDR3 DNA sequence: TGCGCCAGCAGCTCTGGTAGCGGGGGGCTAGTAGCCAAAAACATTCAGTACTTC.

This clone was counted between two and nine times. The chain links TRBV11-2 to TRBJ1-2, with a tentative D call TRBD1 (6 bases). Germline V gene data show CDR1 as SGHAT and CDR2 as FQNNGV. The CDR3 length is 16 residues. Between the trimmed V and J ends, which lost 1 base and 4 bases, there was a span of 16 bases. This CDR3 is CASSLGYGGGGYGYTF. The CDR3 DNA reads as TGTGCCAGCAGCTTAGGTTACGGAGGGGGTGGCTATGGCTACACCTTC.

This clone has a handful of counts. The gene calls are TRBV5-1 and TRBJ2-3, with 9 bases identical to TRBD1. The germline CDR1 and CDR2 sequences are SGHRS and YFSETQ. V lost 5 bases and J lost 2; bases outside the gene matches: 9. This CDR3 has 16 residues. Here the CDR3 reads CASSWGGTGPTDTQYF. Here the CDR3 DNA reads TGCGCCAGCAGTTGGGGCGGGACAGGGCCCACAGATACGCAGTATTTT.

This clone was observed a few times. The V call is TRBV4-3, the J call TRBJ2-3, with 13 bases aligning to TRBD2. The germline V gene has CDR1 LGHNA and CDR2 YSLEER. The CDR3 is made up of 16 amino acids. V dropped 3 bases and J dropped 3; count of bases not matched to a gene: 3. Here the CDR3 reads CASSQETSGGTDTQYF. CDR3 DNA: TGCGCCAGCAGCCAGGAGACTAGCGGGGGGACAGATACGCAGTATTTT.

Note on this clone: Distinct nucleotide sequences in the sample also encode this CDR3. V usage is TRBV7-2 and J usage is TRBJ1-4, with D perhaps TRBD1 (6 bases). Germline lookup yields CDR1 SGHTA and CDR2 FQGNSA. The CDR3 has 14 residues. V was shortened by 3 bases and J by 3 bases, with 8 bases between the two germline ends. CDR3 in DNA: TGTGCCAGCAGCTTCAGGGGAGCTAATGAAAAACTGTTTTTT. The encoded protein is CASSFRGANEKLFF.

This clone was seen a handful of times. The genes are TRBV11-2 and TRBJ2-2; 10 nucleotides match TRBD1. The CDR3 contains 15 residues. Per germline, CDR1 SGHAT and CDR2 FQNNGV. Trimming took 6 bases from V and 3 from J; bases not matched to a gene: 4. CDR3: CASRTGTGDTGELFF. DNA for the CDR3: TGTGCCAGCAGAACCGGGACAGGGGACACCGGGGAGCTGTTTTTT.

This clone was found many times. This chain connects TRBV5-4 to TRBJ2-1; the match to TRBD1 covers 10 bases. Germline CDR1 SGHNT, CDR2 YYREEE (reference sequence). J was trimmed by 6 bases and V by 0 bases; bases with no gene match: 6. CDR3 length: 16 residues. This CDR3 is CASSLGDRGITNEQFF. The CDR3 bases are TGTGCCAGCAGCTTGGGGGACAGGGGAATCACCAATGAGCAGTTCTTC.

V is TRBV11-3 and J is TRBJ2-2; 7 bases are a match to TRBD2. From germline, CDR1 is SGHNT and CDR2 YENEEA. This CDR3 has 17 residues. V was pared by 4 bases and J by 4 bases, with 12 bases of the junction left unmatched. Written as DNA, the CDR3 is TGTGCCAGCAGCTCGTCCTTATTTGCGGGGGTCACCGGGGAGCTGTTTTTT. Its protein is CASSSSLFAGVTGELFF.

J is TRBJ1-4 and V is TRBV11-2, with D unclear. Germline CDR1 is SGHAT and CDR2 is FQNNGV. With 4 bases removed from V and 4 bases from J, the gap between germline ends came to 13 bases. This CDR3 contains 15 residues. This CDR3 reads CASSSPTALNEKLFF. In DNA form, the CDR3 reads TGTGCCAGCAGCTCCCCAACAGCACTTAATGAAAAACTGTTTTTT.

The rearrangement links TRBV9 to TRBJ1-5; D possibly corresponds to TRBD1 (5 bases). Germline V gene sequence: CDR1 SGDLS, CDR2 YYNGEE. The germline V and J ends were trimmed by 1 base and 2 bases, with 13 bases remaining between them. The CDR3 contains 16 residues. CDR3 DNA: TGTGCCAGCAGCGTATCGGCAGACAGTCGCAATCAGCCCCAGCATTTT. Protein sequence: CASSVSADSRNQPQHF.

Only a few counts were recorded for this clone. The chain's CDR3 is CASSLAWGFNNEQFF. The CDR3 coding sequence is TGTGCCAGCAGCTTAGCTTGGGGTTTCAACAATGAGCAGTTCTTC. The chain carries TRBV7-2 and TRBJ2-1; D uncertain. CDR3 length equals 15 residues. The germline V and J ends were trimmed by 0 bases and 5 bases, with 11 bases remaining between them. In germline, CDR1 is SGHTA, CDR2 FQGNSA.

In its sample, this clone was seen many times. The rearrangement uses TRBV4-1 and TRBJ1-1; unclear D gene. With 6 bases removed from V and 3 bases from J, the gap between germline ends came to 17 bases. The CDR3 sequence is 15 residues long. Germline V gives CDR1 MGHRA, CDR2 YSYEKL. In nucleotides, the CDR3 is TGCGCCAGCAGACCAGACGCTCAATACTACACTGAAGCTTTCTTT. Translated: CASRPDAQYYTEAFF.